These 24 T cell receptor beta chains originate from one sample sequenced in a study of cytomegalovirus exposure and HLA in healthy donors. It was with 60 Vbeta and 13 Jbeta primers that the PCR ran. TCRdb keeps only in-frame clones here, not all; method: immunoSEQ multiplex PCR. Of 150,000 to 250,000 clones detected, roughly four fifths appear once; the ten largest clones hold less than 2%. The specimen was PBMCs. The receptors here all came from a man in his thirties or forties in good health and CMV-seronegative.

V gene TRBV7-3 combines with J gene TRBJ2-2, with TRBD2 matching over 7 bases. V gave up 7 bases and J gave up 5 bases; unmatched junction bases: 10. The length of the CDR3 is 15 residues. Germline-derived CDR1 and CDR2 are SGHTA and FQGTGA. CDR3 DNA sequence: TGTGCCAGCACCCCGAGGGCGGGAGTTACCGGGGAGCTGTTTTTT. It translates to CASTPRAGVTGELFF.

This clone has a single count. The chain recombines TRBV9 with TRBJ2-1; 11 positions match TRBD2. J gave up 0 bases and V 4 bases, and 6 bases lay outside the gene matches. The CDR3 covers 17 residues. Germline V lookup: CDR1 SGDLS, CDR2 YYNGEE. The CDR3 nucleotides are TGTGCCAGCAGCTCTAAACTAGCGGGAGACTCCTACAATGAGCAGTTCTTC. It is translated as CASSSKLAGDSYNEQFF.

This clone has just one count. The CDR3 DNA is TGTGCCAGCAGTGAGGGGACAGTTGGTAACGAGCAGTACTTC. As protein: CASSEGTVGNEQYF. This chain connects TRBV25-1 to TRBJ2-7, with TRBD1 identical over 7 bases. Trimming cost V 3 bases and J 5 bases; bases outside gene matches: 7. The CDR3 is made up of 14 amino acids. From germline, CDR1 is MGHDK and CDR2 SYGVNS.

The V and J genes are TRBV28 and TRBJ2-3; a weak D match, TRBD2 (7 bases). V was trimmed by 1 base and J by 7 bases, leaving 9 bases between them. The CDR3 runs 13 residues. Germline V lookup: CDR1 MDHEN, CDR2 SYDVKM. The CDR3 sequence: CASSLLRGHTQYF. CDR3 nucleotides: TGTGCCAGCAGTTTATTGCGGGGGCATACGCAGTATTTT.

This chain connects TRBV2 to TRBJ1-5; possibly TRBD1 for D (5 bases). Germline-derived CDR1 and CDR2 are SNHLY and FYNNEI. V was trimmed by 6 bases and J by 5 bases, leaving 17 bases between them. The CDR3 spans 15 residues. Here the CDR3 reads CASSPGTLDYQPQHF. CDR3 coding DNA: TGTGCCAGCAGCCCCGGGACTCTTGACTATCAGCCCCAGCATTTT.

This clone appeared a single time. At one end the junction does not follow the germline gene, possibly because of a read error. The chain is built from TRBV7-2 and TRBJ2-1, with 12 bases that match TRBD2. The CDR3 totals 15 residues. Germline V gives CDR1 SGHTA, CDR2 FQGNSA. The chain's CDR3 is CASSLAGGLYNEQFF. CDR3 coding DNA: TGTGCCAGCAGCCTAGCGGGAGGGCTGTACAATGAGCAGTTCTTC.

The genes are TRBV11-2 and TRBJ2-7; 14 bases are a match to TRBD2. This CDR3 region has 16 residues. The germline V gene encodes CDR1 SGHAT and CDR2 FQNNGV. Losses at the gene ends were 5 bases for V and 9 bases for J; bases not matched to a gene: 12. In DNA, the CDR3 is TGTGCCAGCAGCAGCCCTGGGACTAGCGGGAGCCTTCCGCAGTACTTC. It codes for CASSSPGTSGSLPQYF.

The chain couples TRBV27 to TRBJ2-1; unclear D gene. Trimming removed 5 bases at V and 1 base at J, with 6 bases between. The germline gives CDR1 MNHEY, CDR2 SMNVEV (reference sequence). The CDR3 totals 13 residues. The CDR3 sequence is CASSHSSYNEQFF. CDR3 DNA: TGTGCCAGCAGTCACAGTTCCTACAATGAGCAGTTCTTC.

This clone was counted between two and nine times. The rearrangement uses TRBV27 and TRBJ1-2, with D hard to call. Deletions cut 0 bases from V and 6 bases from J, with 23 bases between. Germline lookup yields CDR1 MNHEY and CDR2 SMNVEV (reference sequence). This CDR3 is 18 amino acids long. The CDR3: CASSLSTVHISTGNGYTF. For the CDR3, the DNA is TGTGCCAGCAGTTTATCCACAGTGCACATCTCAACGGGGAATGGCTACACCTTC.

This clone has just a few counts. V and J are TRBV5-1 and TRBJ1-5; 9 positions agree with TRBD1. CDR1 SGHRS and CDR2 YFSETQ come from the germline V gene. This CDR3 has 16 amino acids. The ends lost 5 bases at V and 4 bases at J; junction bases unmatched: 10. CDR3 coding DNA: TGCGCCAGCAGACTCCTACCGGGACAGGGAAATCAGCCCCAGCATTTT. Translation: CASRLLPGQGNQPQHF.

The CDR3 sequence: CAISEKQGEGNTIYF. In DNA form, the CDR3 reads TGTGCCATCAGTGAAAAACAGGGAGAAGGAAACACCATATATTTT. The V and J genes are TRBV10-3 and TRBJ1-3; a possible D gene is TRBD1 (6 bases). Germline V CDR1 and CDR2: ENHRY, SYGVKD. The ends were cut back, 3 bases at V and 4 bases at J, with 13 bases in the middle. The CDR3 contains 15 residues.

This CDR3 is CATDLGGLRETQYF. The CDR3 region has the DNA TGTGCCACTGACCTCGGGGGGCTACGGGAGACCCAGTACTTC. V usage is TRBV5-4 and J usage is TRBJ2-5, with D perhaps matching TRBD2 (7 bases). The germline V gene has CDR1 SGHNT and CDR2 YYREEE (reference sequence). This CDR3 comprises 14 residues. Trimming took 9 bases from V and 5 from J, leaving 20 bases between them.

The V gene is TRBV6-1, the J gene TRBJ1-4, with D unresolved. The V gene lost 3 bases and the J gene lost 4 bases, with 12 bases spanning the gap. This CDR3 contains 15 residues. CDR1 is MNHNS, CDR2 SASEGT, per germline. CDR3 coding DNA: TGTGCCAGCAGTGATTTAGATCCTTTTAATGAAAAACTGTTTTTT. This sequence encodes CASSDLDPFNEKLFF.

J is TRBJ2-2 and V is TRBV28, with a tentative D call TRBD1 (6 bases). V was pared by 5 bases and J by 1 base, with 11 bases between. The CDR3 has 15 residues. The germline CDR1 and CDR2 sequences are MDHEN and SYDVKM. CDR3 protein: CASSVGQKNTGELFF. The CDR3 nucleotides are TGTGCCAGCAGTGTAGGACAGAAGAACACCGGGGAGCTGTTTTTT.

The chain combines TRBV7-3 with TRBJ2-5; perhaps TRBD1 as D (6 bases). The CDR3 contains 15 residues. Looked up from germline, CDR1 is SGHTA and CDR2 is FQGTGA. Trimming took off 2 bases at V and 5 bases at J, with 15 bases between the two ends. CDR3 bases: TGTGCCAGCAGCTTAGCACGGGGTGGGGGCGAGACCCAGTACTTC. Translation gives CASSLARGGGETQYF.

With respect to this clone: The identical CDR3 is also encoded by other nucleotide sequences in the sample. The chain carries TRBV29-1 and TRBJ1-5, with 8 positions matching TRBD1. Germline V lookup: CDR1 SQVTM, CDR2 ANQGSEA. V shed 6 bases and J 0 bases; nucleotides not matched to a gene: 1. CDR3 size: 13 residues. The CDR3 bases are TGCAGCGTGACAGGGGATAGCAATCAGCCCCAGCATTTT. It encodes CSVTGDSNQPQHF.

Regarding this clone: Other DNA sequences within the sample encode an identical CDR3. The chain has TRBV7-2 and TRBJ1-5, with D perhaps matching TRBD1 (6 bases). The CDR3 totals 15 residues. Trimming pared 1 base from V and 3 bases from J, leaving 10 bases between. Germline V gene sequence: CDR1 SGHTA, CDR2 FQGNSA. The CDR3 coding sequence is TGTGCCAGCAGCTTAGGTCAGGGGTCCAATCAGCCCCAGCATTTT. Protein product: CASSLGQGSNQPQHF.

The rearrangement links TRBV5-1 to TRBJ2-7, with D possibly matching TRBD2 (5 bases). CDR3 length: 13 amino acids. V lost 5 bases and J lost 3, with 12 bases in between. Germline V gives CDR1 SGHRS, CDR2 YFSETQ. The CDR3 DNA follows: TGCGCCAGCAGTAAATGGGAGAGCTACGAGCAGTACTTC. It codes for CASSKWESYEQYF.

The gene calls are TRBV6-4 and TRBJ2-1, with D possibly matching TRBD2 (5 bases). The CDR3 is 13 residues long. With 3 bases removed from V and 8 bases from J, the gap between germline ends came to 11 bases. Germline CDR1 is MRHNA and CDR2 is SNTAGT. CDR3 amino acids: CASSEERGHEQFF. CDR3 nucleotide sequence: TGTGCCAGCAGTGAAGAAAGAGGGCATGAGCAGTTCTTC.

The chain couples TRBV19 to TRBJ2-1, with TRBD1 as a possible D gene (6 bases). V lost 3 bases and J lost 5, with 11 bases in between. CDR3 length: 14 amino acids. CDR1 is LNHDA and CDR2 is SQIVND in the germline V gene (reference sequence). The CDR3 region is CASSISRQDNEQFF. DNA for the CDR3: TGTGCCAGTAGTATTTCCCGACAGGACAATGAGCAGTTCTTC.

The chain uses TRBV27 and TRBJ2-7, with D possibly matching TRBD1 (5 bases). The CDR3 runs to 11 residues. V was cut by 3 bases and J by 10 bases, with 10 bases left in between. Germline assignment: CDR1 MNHEY and CDR2 SMNVEV (reference sequence). CDR3: CASSFQGGQYF. CDR3 nucleotides: TGTGCCAGCAGTTTCCAGGGTGGACAGTACTTC.

This clone has just a few counts. The rearrangement links TRBV29-1 to TRBJ1-3; 11 bases align to TRBD1. Per the germline V gene, CDR1 is SQVTM and CDR2 is ANQGSEA. V lost 6 bases to trimming and J lost 3 bases; unmatched junction nucleotides: 1. The length of the CDR3 is 13 residues. CDR3 DNA sequence: TGCAGCGTGGGACAGGGGGTTGGAAACACCATATATTTT. Protein product: CSVGQGVGNTIYF.

J is TRBJ1-1 and V is TRBV27; unclear D gene. The germline V gene has CDR1 MNHEY and CDR2 SMNVEV (reference sequence). The CDR3 is 14 residues long. The V and J ends lost 3 bases and 2 bases respectively, with 10 bases between them. The CDR3 loop reads CASSFYSPNTEAFF. CDR3 nucleotides: TGTGCCAGCAGTTTTTACAGTCCTAACACTGAAGCTTTCTTT.

The CDR3 coding sequence is TGTGCCAGCAGCTTGAAGGGACTAGCGGGCTGGAAGTACGAGCAGTACTTC. It codes for CASSLKGLAGWKYEQYF. The rearrangement links TRBV7-2 to TRBJ2-7; TRBD2 agrees at 12 bases. CDR1 and CDR2 from the germline V gene are SGHTA and FQGNSA. V was clipped by 3 bases and J by 4 bases; unmatched bases: 10. The CDR3 is made up of 17 amino acids.